One and the same sample provided the 31 T cell receptor beta chains below, sequenced in a study of OX40 agonist ivuxolimab in advanced cancers. Here immunoSEQ multiplex PCR was the method, and the copy in TCRdb shows in-frame clones only, minus some. The table shows tens of thousands of clones, with approximately 85% occurring only once. Sequenced here: CD4+ or CD8+ T cells sorted from blood, sampled in a trial of the OX40 agonist ivuxolimab. Receptors originate from an adult with an advanced solid tumor such as melanoma, head and neck, liver or kidney cancer.

This chain links TRBV7-2 with TRBJ2-7; possible D gene TRBD1, 6 bases. The CDR3 runs to 15 residues. The V gene's germline CDR1 is SGHTA and CDR2 FQGNSA. With 6 bases removed from V and 0 bases from J, the gap between germline ends came to 15 bases. CDR3 DNA sequence: TGTGCCAGCAGACAAGCCGACAGGAGCTCCTACGAGCAGTACTTC. This gives the protein CASRQADRSSYEQYF.

The CDR3 sequence: CASSQDRERGEQYF. DNA for the CDR3: TGTGCCAGCAGCCAAGATCGGGAGCGAGGCGAGCAGTACTTC. The chain couples TRBV4-2 to TRBJ2-7, with D possibly being TRBD2 (6 bases). Germline V gives CDR1 LGHNA, CDR2 YNFKEQ. The V and J ends lost 0 bases and 6 bases respectively, with 12 bases between them. The CDR3 has 14 residues.

The chain has TRBV21-1 and TRBJ1-5; TRBD1 was called by the table and not checked on the DNA. TRBV21-1 is recorded as a pseudogene. CDR3 size: 16 residues. The CDR3 DNA is TGTGCCAGCAGCAAACTAGGGGACAGGGGGCGTCAGCCCCAGCATTTT. It yields the protein CASSKLGDRGRQPQHF.

The CDR3 spells CASSFWRSPLHF. CDR3 DNA sequence: TGTGCCAGCAGCTTCTGGAGGTCACCCCTCCACTTT. V is TRBV7-2 and J is TRBJ1-6, with D unresolved. This CDR3 spans 12 amino acids. In germline, CDR1 is SGHTA, CDR2 FQGNSA. V was cut by 3 bases and J by 10 bases, with 7 bases left in between.

The chain has TRBV28 and TRBJ1-5; D uncertain. Germline V gives CDR1 MDHEN, CDR2 SYDVKM. CDR3 length equals 17 residues. V lost 6 bases to trimming and J lost 7 bases, with 25 bases between them. The CDR3 reads CASSPNGRRRIGQPQHF. CDR3 nucleotide sequence: TGTGCCAGCAGCCCTAACGGCCGCAGAAGGATTGGGCAGCCCCAGCATTTT.

The chain couples TRBV21-1 to TRBJ1-2; TRBD1 was called by the table and not checked on the DNA. TRBV21-1 is shown as a pseudogene. The CDR3 is made up of 16 amino acids. The CDR3 loop is CASTRHARYVTYGYTF. The CDR3 DNA reads TGTGCCAGCACCAGACACGCGCGCTATGTTACCTATGGCTACACCTTC.

CDR3 region: CAISDNSDRGHEQYF. CDR3 DNA sequence: TGTGCCATCAGTGATAACTCCGACAGGGGCCACGAGCAGTACTTC. The gene calls are TRBV10-3 and TRBJ2-7; 8 bases align to TRBD1. This CDR3 has 15 amino acids. V was pared by 3 bases and J by 5 bases, with 9 bases of the junction left unmatched. Germline V gene sequence: CDR1 ENHRY, CDR2 SYGVKD.

The gene calls are TRBV4-3 and TRBJ2-1; maybe TRBD1 (5 bases). The CDR3 runs to 15 residues. CDR1 is LGHNA and CDR2 is YSLEER in the germline V gene. Deletions cut 0 bases from V and 8 bases from J, with 14 bases between. In DNA form, the CDR3 reads TGCGCCAGCAGCCAAGATTTTGGCAGGGTGCATGAGCAGTTCTTC. Amino acids: CASSQDFGRVHEQFF.

The chain is built from TRBV4-1 and TRBJ2-2; D ambiguous. The CDR3 runs 16 residues. Germline lookup yields CDR1 MGHRA and CDR2 YSYEKL. Trimming shortened V by 0 bases and J by 6 bases, and 14 bases separated the two germline ends. Here the CDR3 reads CASSQEVSVRPGELFF. CDR3 bases: TGCGCCAGCAGCCAAGAGGTCTCCGTCCGGCCCGGGGAGCTGTTTTTT.

V and J are TRBV18 and TRBJ1-2; a weak D match, TRBD1 (5 bases). This CDR3 is built from 14 residues. CDR1 and CDR2 from the germline V gene are KGHSH and LQKENI. Trimming shortened V by 5 bases and J by 4 bases, and 14 bases separated the two germline ends. This CDR3 is CASSARTGSYGYTF. CDR3 DNA sequence: TGTGCCAGCTCAGCTCGAACAGGCTCCTATGGCTACACCTTC.

The chain combines TRBV2 with TRBJ2-5; D call uncertain. The CDR3 is 12 residues long. Germline V gene sequence: CDR1 SNHLY, CDR2 FYNNEI. Trimming removed 4 bases from V and 3 bases from J, with 6 bases in between. CDR3 bases: TGTGCCAGCAGTGTTCTGGAAGAGACCCAGTACTTC. This translates into CASSVLEETQYF.

This clone was counted a few times. This rearrangement joins TRBV29-1 to TRBJ1-1; 11 bases fit TRBD1. The CDR3 totals 14 residues. J gave up 3 bases and V 7 bases, and 7 bases lay outside the gene matches. Germline CDR1 is SQVTM and CDR2 is ANQGSEA. The CDR3 DNA sequence: TGCAGCGCTGGACAGGGGGCAGGGGACACTGAAGCTTTCTTT. This codes for CSAGQGAGDTEAFF.

The V gene is TRBV5-1, the J gene TRBJ1-6; a weak D match, TRBD1 (6 bases). This CDR3 has 15 residues. The germline V and J ends were trimmed by 0 bases and 6 bases, with 10 bases remaining between them. Germline V gene sequence: CDR1 SGHRS, CDR2 YFSETQ. DNA for the CDR3: TGCGCCAGCAGCTTGGCGGAGGACAGTAATTCACCCCTCCACTTT. Translating it yields CASSLAEDSNSPLHF.

This chain connects TRBV7-3 to TRBJ2-1; D gene unclear. V was cut by 0 bases and J by 5 bases, with 5 bases left in between. Germline CDR1 and CDR2: SGHTA and FQGTGA. The CDR3 covers 13 residues. CDR3 DNA sequence: TGTGCCAGCAGCTTAACTCCCCACAATGAGCAGTTCTTC. Protein product: CASSLTPHNEQFF.

This CDR3 is CASSLDSGANVLTF. CDR3 bases: TGCGCCAGCAGCTTGGACTCTGGGGCCAACGTCCTGACTTTC. This sequence joins TRBV5-1 and TRBJ2-6; D call uncertain. CDR1 and CDR2 from the germline V gene are SGHRS and YFSETQ. This CDR3 spans 14 amino acids. Between the trimmed V and J ends, which lost 0 bases and 0 bases, there was a span of 1 base.

This chain connects TRBV5-5 to TRBJ2-7; D ambiguous. The CDR3 loop spans 14 amino acids. V lost 4 bases and J lost 4, with 15 bases in between. Germline V lookup: CDR1 SGHKS, CDR2 YYEKEE (reference sequence). DNA for the CDR3: TGTGCCAGCAGCATTGGGTTTGGCTTGTACGAGCAGTACTTC. Amino acid sequence: CASSIGFGLYEQYF.

V gene TRBV5-1 combines with J gene TRBJ2-3, with TRBD1 matching 9 bases. The germline V gene has CDR1 SGHRS and CDR2 YFSETQ. The CDR3 has 14 residues. V dropped 3 bases and J dropped 4; count of bases not matched to a gene: 3. CDR3 DNA: TGCGCCAGCAGCTGGGACAGGGTGGCAGATACGCAGTATTTT. Protein sequence: CASSWDRVADTQYF.

The rearrangement uses TRBV7-8 and TRBJ2-3, with D unresolved. Germline values: CDR1 SGHVS, CDR2 FQNEAQ. V was shortened by 6 bases and J by 6 bases, with 13 bases between the two germline ends. This CDR3 comprises 13 residues. The CDR3 is CASSPRSSDTQYF. CDR3 nucleotide sequence: TGTGCCAGCAGTCCTAGGTCCTCCGATACGCAGTATTTT.

This chain links TRBV6-4 with TRBJ2-3; the D gene is possibly TRBD2 (6 bases). V lost 5 bases and J lost 2, with 11 bases in between. This CDR3 is 14 amino acids long. Germline lookup yields CDR1 MRHNA and CDR2 SNTAGT. CDR3 DNA sequence: TGTGCCAGCAGTCCGGGACTTAACACAGATACGCAGTATTTT. Translating gives CASSPGLNTDTQYF.

This clone was picked up one time. This sequence joins TRBV28 and TRBJ2-1, with 14 nucleotides matching TRBD2. Trimming removed 5 bases from V and 7 bases from J; junction bases left unmatched: 7. Germline CDR1 is MDHEN and CDR2 is SYDVKM. The CDR3 is 16 residues long. The CDR3 region is CASSPGLAGVVNEQFF. The CDR3 coding sequence is TGTGCCAGCAGTCCGGGACTAGCGGGAGTGGTTAATGAGCAGTTCTTC.

The chain couples TRBV5-5 to TRBJ2-3; the match to TRBD2 covers 11 bases. Looked up from germline, CDR1 is SGHKS and CDR2 is YYEKEE (reference sequence). The trim removed 2 bases at V and 4 bases at J, leaving 9 bases unmatched. This CDR3 contains 17 residues. CDR3 region: CASSLALAGGDADTQYF. CDR3 in DNA: TGTGCCAGCAGCTTAGCCCTAGCGGGAGGTGATGCAGATACGCAGTATTTT.

The chain combines TRBV4-1 with TRBJ2-7; D is undetermined. The CDR3 contains 17 residues. Per the germline V gene, CDR1 is MGHRA and CDR2 is YSYEKL. Trimming shortened V by 0 bases and J by 2 bases, and 17 bases separated the two germline ends. CDR3 sequence reads: CASSQEDLFDRAYEQYF. The CDR3, as DNA: TGCGCCAGCAGCCAAGAAGATCTCTTTGACCGGGCCTACGAGCAGTACTTC.

This clone has only a few counts. J is TRBJ1-3 and V is TRBV7-9, with D uncertain. This CDR3 has 12 residues. Trimming took 1 base from V and 4 from J, leaving 2 bases between them. Germline CDR1 SEHNR, CDR2 FQNEAQ (reference sequence). CDR3: CASSLEGNTIYF. For the CDR3, the DNA is TGTGCCAGCAGCTTAGAGGGAAACACCATATATTTT.

DNA for the CDR3: TGTGCCAGCAGCGACCTGGGGACTAGCCGTAACAATGAGCAGTTCTTC. This gives the protein CASSDLGTSRNNEQFF. V and J are TRBV7-9 and TRBJ2-1; 9 bases are a match to TRBD2. The CDR3 is 16 amino acids. Germline CDR1 SEHNR, CDR2 FQNEAQ (reference sequence). V was pared by 5 bases and J by 5 bases, with 10 bases of the junction left unmatched.

This chain joins TRBV5-6 and TRBJ1-1, with TRBD1 matching 8 bases. The V and J ends lost 4 bases and 6 bases, in that order; junction bases with no gene match: 11. Germline lookup yields CDR1 SGHDT and CDR2 YYEEEE. CDR3 length equals 15 residues. CDR3 DNA: TGTGCCAGCAGCGGGAACTCAGGGGGCAACGCTGAAGCTTTCTTT. This codes for CASSGNSGGNAEAFF.

This clone has a handful of counts. The chain carries TRBV7-2 and TRBJ2-1; 8 positions agree with TRBD2. The germline CDR1 and CDR2 sequences are SGHTA and FQGNSA. V trimming: 1 base; J trimming: 4 bases; junction bases outside the gene matches: 3. The CDR3 extends over 15 amino acids. CDR3 sequence (DNA): TGTGCCAGCAGCTTAGGGCCTAGCGGGTACAATGAGCAGTTCTTC. This gives the protein CASSLGPSGYNEQFF.

Only a few counts were recorded for this clone. The J gene is TRBJ2-1, the V gene TRBV29-1, with TRBD2 as a possible D gene (5 bases). With 4 bases removed from V and 3 bases from J, the gap between germline ends came to 25 bases. Germline V gives CDR1 SQVTM, CDR2 ANQGSEA. CDR3 length: 18 residues. For the CDR3, the DNA is TGCAGCGTTGTTAAGAGCCACCCTTTAGTGGGAGTCTACAATGAGCAGTTCTTC. Translated, it gives CSVVKSHPLVGVYNEQFF.

The genes are TRBV11-2 and TRBJ2-1; the match to TRBD2 covers 8 bases. V shed 4 bases, J shed 6 bases, and the junction held 8 bases outside the gene matches. CDR1 and CDR2 (germline): SGHAT, FQNNGV. The CDR3 totals 15 residues. The CDR3, as DNA: TGTGCCAGCAGCTCAATCCTAGCGGGTGGCAATGAGCAGTTCTTC. This sequence encodes CASSSILAGGNEQFF.

The CDR3 is CAWSATLGQGGLTDTQYF. The CDR3 nucleotides read TGTGCCTGGAGTGCTACTTTGGGACAGGGAGGACTGACAGATACGCAGTATTTT. This chain uses TRBV30 with TRBJ2-3; 9 bases are shared with TRBD1. The V gene's germline CDR1 is GTSNPN and CDR2 SVGIG (reference sequence). The J segment lost 3 bases and the V segment lost 1 base, leaving 14 bases of the junction unmatched. This CDR3 has 18 amino acids.

This clone appeared a few times. Within the sample, other DNA sequences also encode this same CDR3. This chain connects TRBV7-9 to TRBJ1-5; tentatively, D is TRBD1 (5 bases). Germline V lookup: CDR1 SEHNR, CDR2 FQNEAQ (reference sequence). The ends were cut back, 7 bases at V and 3 bases at J, with 22 bases in the middle. CDR3 length equals 17 residues. The CDR3 is CASTQSKAEGDNQPQHF. In DNA form, the CDR3 reads TGTGCCAGCACCCAGTCGAAGGCAGAAGGGGACAATCAGCCCCAGCATTTT.

This clone was seen a single time. The chain has TRBV30 and TRBJ2-2, with D unclear. Germline CDR1 reads GTSNPN; CDR2 reads SVGIG (reference sequence). Trimming cost V 1 base and J 7 bases, with 10 bases left between them. The CDR3 spans 13 residues. The CDR3 is CAWSGPRRGELFF. Written as DNA, the CDR3 is TGTGCCTGGAGTGGGCCACGACGCGGGGAGCTGTTTTTT.